These 28 T cell receptor beta chains originate from one sample sequenced in a study of T-cell reconstitution after alpha-beta-depleted transplantation in children (TCRdb year 2016). The protocol used for the library was PCR. Reads for this sample came from an Illumina HiSeq 2500. To normalize quantification of the TCRbeta repertoire, the TCR libraries were built with molecular barcoding that relied on unique molecular identifiers. TCRdb ran its own pipeline on the public reads, namely fastp trimming at Q25 and MiXCR clone calling, and kept in-frame beta chains. Identical CDR3 proteins give one entry, which carries the most common genes and DNA. For this sample the table gives about 610,000 distinct CDR3 sequences, of which about 10% were detected only once. Less than 4.5% of the sample is in the top ten clones. Material: PBMCs from the stem cell graft donor, obtained from the stem cell graft. Every receptor here comes from a human donor who donated a stem cell graft to a child with acute myeloid leukemia.

The V call is TRBV12-3 or TRBV12-4, the J call TRBJ1-1, with unresolved D. There are 16 residues in the CDR3. Trimming pared 3 bases from V and 0 bases from J, leaving 14 bases between. DNA of the CDR3: TGTGCCAGCAGTTTTCGCGTTCTAGGGTTGAACACTGAAGCTTTCTTT. Translating gives CASSFRVLGLNTEAFF.

V gene TRBV12-3 or TRBV12-4 combines with J gene TRBJ2-7; maybe TRBD1 (6 bases). The length of the CDR3 is 14 residues. Between the trimmed V and J ends, which lost 1 base and 2 bases, there was a span of 9 bases. CDR3 protein: CASSLVRGPYEQYF. The CDR3 nucleotides are TGTGCCAGCAGTTTAGTCAGGGGTCCCTACGAGCAGTACTTC.

The chain links TRBV7-2 to TRBJ2-7; a possible D gene is TRBD2 (6 bases). The CDR3 spans 15 residues. The V end was cut by 2 bases, the J end by 2 bases, with 13 bases between. Germline CDR1 reads SGHTA; CDR2 reads FQGNSA. As DNA, the CDR3 is TGTGCCAGCAGCTTAATTAAGGGGAGGACCTACGAGCAGTACTTC. Amino acids: CASSLIKGRTYEQYF. Supplemented by reference TRBV7-2 and TRBJ2-7, the full variable domain reads GAGVSQSPSNKVTEKGKDVELRCDPISGHTALYWYRQSLGQGLEFLIYFQGNSAPDKSGLPSDRFSAERTGGSVSTLTIQRTQQEDSAVYLCASSLIKGRTYEQYFGPGTRLTVT.

At least ten counts were recorded for this clonotype. The chain recombines TRBV7-9 with TRBJ2-7; TRBD1 agrees at 12 bases. This CDR3 is 17 amino acids long. Germline CDR1 SEHNR, CDR2 FQNEAQ (reference sequence). J was trimmed by 3 bases and V by 4 bases; bases with no gene match: 10. The CDR3 DNA reads as TGTGCCAGCAGCTACGGTTCCGGGACAGGGGGCATCTACGAGCAGTACTTC. Its protein product is CASSYGSGTGGIYEQYF.

This clonotype has just a few counts. The chain couples TRBV7-3 to TRBJ2-5; a possible D gene is TRBD2 (5 bases). V shed 5 bases and J shed 5 bases, with 12 bases lying between them. Germline V gives CDR1 SGHTA, CDR2 FQGTGA. The CDR3 length is 13 residues. The CDR3 region is CASSPFSEETQYF. CDR3 DNA: TGTGCCAGCAGCCCCTTTAGCGAGGAGACCCAGTACTTC.

Only a few counts were recorded for this clonotype. The chain joins TRBV20-1 to TRBJ1-5; D is unclear. The germline V gene encodes CDR1 DFQATT and CDR2 SNEGSKA (reference sequence). The V and J ends lost 2 bases and 7 bases respectively, with 15 bases between them. There are 14 residues in the CDR3. This CDR3 reads CSARLGPPGQPQHF. CDR3 sequence (DNA): TGCAGTGCTAGACTCGGGCCGCCGGGGCAGCCCCAGCATTTT.

The rearrangement links TRBV15 to TRBJ2-3; tentatively, D is TRBD2 (5 bases). Trimming took off 0 bases at V and 3 bases at J, with 13 bases between the two ends. Germline V lookup: CDR1 LNHNV, CDR2 YYDKDF (reference sequence). This CDR3 is 16 amino acids long. The CDR3 DNA is TGTGCCACCAGCAGAGATGGGGAGTCTGGGACAGATACGCAGTATTTT. It encodes CATSRDGESGTDTQYF.

This clonotype was found a few times. V is TRBV7-2 and J is TRBJ2-5; no reliable D call. Germline assignment: CDR1 SGHTA and CDR2 FQGNSA. The CDR3 extends over 14 amino acids. The V gene lost 3 bases and the J gene lost 0 bases, with 8 bases spanning the gap. The CDR3 region has the DNA TGTGCCAGCAGCTTTAGAGGAGACCAAGAGACCCAGTACTTC. Protein sequence: CASSFRGDQETQYF.

The chain has TRBV24-1 and TRBJ1-5; D not resolved. In germline, CDR1 is KGHDR, CDR2 SFDVKD. The CDR3 has 14 residues. With 3 bases removed from V and 6 bases from J, the gap between germline ends came to 11 bases. The CDR3 DNA follows: TGTGCCACCAGTGATGTCCAGCACGCTCAGCCCCAGCATTTT. It translates to CATSDVQHAQPQHF.

The V call is TRBV9, the J call TRBJ2-3; 13 nucleotides align to TRBD2. Germline CDR1 SGDLS, CDR2 YYNGEE. CDR3 length: 14 residues. J gave up 8 bases and V 0 bases, and 0 bases lay outside the gene matches. The DNA for the CDR3 is TGTGCCAGCAGCGTAGGGACTAGCGGGAGTACGCAGTATTTT. Its protein product is CASSVGTSGSTQYF.

Only a few counts were recorded for this clonotype. J is TRBJ2-1 and V is TRBV20-1; TRBD2 aligns across 8 bases. Germline values: CDR1 DFQATT, CDR2 SNEGSKA (reference sequence). V gave up 5 bases and J gave up 3 bases; unmatched junction bases: 12. There are 16 residues in the CDR3. CDR3 in amino acids: CSAASREGRSYNEQFF. CDR3 DNA sequence: TGCAGTGCTGCTTCACGGGAGGGCCGTAGCTACAATGAGCAGTTCTTC.

Note on this clonotype: One end of the junction is discordant with germline, which a read error may explain. The chain is built from TRBV5-1 and TRBJ1-1, with 9 bases fitting TRBD1. From germline, CDR1 is SGHRS and CDR2 YFSETQ. The CDR3 totals 12 residues. The CDR3 nucleotides read TGCGCCAGCAGTTGGGGACAGGGTGAAGTTTTCTTT. Protein product: CASSWGQGEVFF.

At least ten counts were recorded for this clonotype. The genes are TRBV28 and TRBJ2-7; maybe TRBD1 (5 bases). The V end lost 2 bases, the J end lost 7 bases, and 12 bases lay between the germline ends. The CDR3 covers 13 residues. The germline CDR1 and CDR2 sequences are MDHEN and SYDVKM. The CDR3 here is CASSLAARDEQYF. For the CDR3, the DNA is TGTGCCAGCAGTTTAGCCGCCAGGGATGAGCAGTACTTC.

This chain joins TRBV4-3 and TRBJ2-7; TRBD2 matches at 11 bases. The CDR3 contains 15 residues. CDR1 is LGHNA and CDR2 is YSLEER in the germline V gene. Unmatched junction bases numbered 2, after V lost 0 bases and J lost 4 bases. The CDR3 DNA reads TGCGCCAGCAGCCAAGAGACTAGCGGGGAATACGAGCAGTACTTC. Residues: CASSQETSGEYEQYF.

This clonotype was recorded a few times. V gene TRBV28 combines with J gene TRBJ1-4; D remains unclear. CDR1 is MDHEN, CDR2 SYDVKM, per germline. Trimming shortened V by 4 bases and J by 6 bases, and 6 bases separated the two germline ends. The CDR3 runs 12 residues. CDR3: CASSSGDEKLFF. The CDR3 DNA reads TGTGCCAGCAGTTCCGGGGATGAAAAACTGTTTTTT.

The chain employs TRBV9 and TRBJ2-2; 11 nucleotides agree with TRBD2. The CDR3 spans 17 residues. V shed 0 bases, J shed 0 bases, and the junction held 1 base outside the gene matches. The germline gives CDR1 SGDLS, CDR2 YYNGEE. CDR3 nucleotide sequence: TGTGCCAGCAGCGTAGGTAGCGGGAGGGCGAACACCGGGGAGCTGTTTTTT. Protein product: CASSVGSGRANTGELFF.

In this sample, this clonotype turned up a few times. The CDR3 spells CASSLKSDTQYF. The CDR3 DNA reads TGTGCCAGCAGCTTAAAATCTGATACGCAGTATTTT. The chain recombines TRBV7-3 with TRBJ2-3; D is ambiguous. Trimming cost V 1 base and J 6 bases, with 5 bases left between them. The CDR3 loop spans 12 amino acids. CDR1 is SGHTA and CDR2 is FQGTGA in the germline V gene.

This clonotype has more than one count but fewer than ten. One end of the junction does not line up with germline, which may come from a read error. This rearrangement joins TRBV29-1 to TRBJ2-7; 10 positions match TRBD2. The CDR3 covers 14 residues. Per the germline V gene, CDR1 is SQVTM and CDR2 is ANQGSEA. CDR3 coding DNA: TGCAGCGTCGAAGCGGGAGGGCCGGGCGGCGAGCAGTACTTC. It yields the protein CSVEAGGPGGEQYF.

This clonotype has at least ten counts. J is TRBJ1-4 and V is TRBV28; TRBD1 matches at 9 bases. Looked up from germline, CDR1 is MDHEN and CDR2 is SYDVKM. V dropped 4 bases and J dropped 8; count of bases not matched to a gene: 8. This CDR3 region has 15 residues. The CDR3 loop is CASSSPTGGREKLFF. CDR3 sequence (DNA): TGTGCCAGCAGTTCACCCACAGGGGGCAGGGAAAAACTGTTTTTT.

This clonotype was seen only a few times. This chain joins TRBV12-3 or TRBV12-4 and TRBJ2-7; D tentatively fits TRBD1 or TRBD2 (5 bases each). V lost 6 bases and J 4 bases, leaving 16 bases between the germline ends. The CDR3 sequence is 14 residues long. CDR3 nucleotide sequence: TGTGCCAGCAGGCCGGACTTGAGGGGATACGAGCAGTACTTC. Translating gives CASRPDLRGYEQYF.

This clonotype has just a few counts. V and J are TRBV12-3 or TRBV12-4 and TRBJ1-1, with D unresolved. This CDR3 region has 15 residues. V lost 6 bases and J lost 0, with 14 bases in between. The CDR3 DNA follows: TGTGCCAGCAGCCCAGGTCCTCAAATGAACACTGAAGCTTTCTTT. It yields the protein CASSPGPQMNTEAFF.

This clonotype was counted ten times or more. The CDR3 protein is CASSYGTSNNEQFF. The CDR3 coding sequence is TGTGCCAGCAGCTACGGGACTAGCAACAATGAGCAGTTCTTC. The chain uses TRBV11-1 and TRBJ2-1, with 9 bases matching TRBD2. The CDR3 extends over 14 amino acids. From germline, CDR1 is SGHAT and CDR2 FQDESV (reference sequence). J lost 5 bases, V lost 4 bases, and 3 bases had no gene match.

The V gene is TRBV6-1, the J gene TRBJ1-3, with a tentative D call TRBD1 (6 bases). Looked up from germline, CDR1 is MNHNS and CDR2 is SASEGT. The CDR3 extends over 15 amino acids. The V end lost 6 bases, the J end lost 0 bases, and 12 bases lay between the germline ends. CDR3 in amino acids: CASSIGTLSGNTIYF. The CDR3 DNA follows: TGTGCCAGCAGCATCGGGACACTCTCTGGAAACACCATATATTTT.

This clonotype was seen a handful of times. The genes are TRBV4-2 and TRBJ2-1; possibly TRBD2 for D (5 bases). The germline V and J ends were trimmed by 0 bases and 8 bases, with 11 bases remaining between them. CDR3 length: 14 residues. Per the germline V gene, CDR1 is LGHNA and CDR2 is YNFKEQ. The CDR3 region has the DNA TGTGCCAGCAGCCAAGACGGGCTGAGGGATGAGCAGTTCTTC. Translated, it gives CASSQDGLRDEQFF.

In its sample, this clonotype was seen a few times. The gene calls are TRBV28 and TRBJ2-3; D could derive from TRBD1 or TRBD2 (5 bases each). Germline loops: CDR1 MDHEN, CDR2 SYDVKM. The CDR3 runs to 13 residues. Trimming shortened V by 5 bases and J by 6 bases, and 12 bases separated the two germline ends. The DNA for the CDR3 is TGTGCCAGCAGTGAAGCCAGGGAGGATACGCAGTATTTT. As protein: CASSEAREDTQYF.

This clonotype has a count of ten or more. Since no conserved phenylalanine or tryptophan closes the CDR3, a read error is the likely cause. The DNA is left out, because the CDR3 cannot be placed on it with certainty; the CDR3 is given as TCRdb lists it. The rearrangement joins TRBV29-1 to TRBJ2-7; whether TRBD2, the table's D call, matches the DNA was not checked. Germline V lookup: CDR1 SQVTM, CDR2 ANQGSEA. The CDR3 region is 11 residues in length, termini included. The CDR3 is CSVGGFHLGRS.

The gene calls are TRBV7-9 and TRBJ2-3; the D gene is possibly TRBD1 (5 bases). CDR1 is SEHNR and CDR2 is FQNEAQ in the germline V gene (reference sequence). V was shortened by 11 bases and J by 4 bases, with 13 bases between the two germline ends. The CDR3 covers 12 residues. This chain's CDR3 is CAGAGIADTQYF. CDR3 bases: TGTGCCGGGGCAGGGATTGCAGATACGCAGTATTTT. The full variable domain, with the rest looked up from reference TRBV7-9 and TRBJ2-3, is DTGVSQNPRHKITKRGQNVTFRCDPISEHNRLYWYRQTLGQGPEFLTYFQNEAQLEKSRLLSDRFSAERPKGSFSTLEIQRTEQGDSAMYLCAGAGIADTQYFGPGTRLTVL.

This clonotype turned up a few times. This rearrangement joins TRBV5-1 to TRBJ1-1, with D uncertain. The CDR3 is 15 amino acids. Germline V lookup: CDR1 SGHRS, CDR2 YFSETQ. The V end was cut by 5 bases, the J end by 3 bases, with 17 bases between. The CDR3 region has the DNA TGCGCCAGCAGTACCCAGGCGGCTTCTCACACTGAAGCTTTCTTT. It encodes CASSTQAASHTEAFF.